The 29 T cell receptor beta chains below all came from one sample that was sequenced in a study of blood T cell repertoires in COVID-19. Profiling relied on immunoSEQ multiplex PCR, and the TCRdb table lists in-frame clones only, not all of them. The data show some 350,000 clones, roughly 88% seen once. The sample consisted of PBMCs or T cells enriched from blood (not recorded which). The receptor source for this set is a man aged 25 to 45 who had recovered from COVID-19.

This chain joins TRBV7-9 and TRBJ2-7, with D tentatively TRBD1 or TRBD2 (5 bases each). Trimming shortened V by 7 bases and J by 6 bases, and 13 bases separated the two germline ends. The CDR3 has 12 amino acids. Germline CDR1 reads SEHNR; CDR2 reads FQNEAQ (reference sequence). The CDR3 here is CASTRGRGEQYF. For the CDR3, the DNA is TGTGCCAGCACGAGGGGTAGGGGCGAGCAGTACTTC. Drawing the rest from reference TRBV7-9 and TRBJ2-7, the complete variable domain is DTGVSQNPRHKITKRGQNVTFRCDPISEHNRLYWYRQTLGQGPEFLTYFQNEAQLEKSRLLSDRFSAERPKGSFSTLEIQRTEQGDSAMYLCASTRGRGEQYFGPGTRLTVT.

The chain combines TRBV19 with TRBJ2-7; TRBD1 might be the D (6 bases). Between the trimmed V and J ends, which lost 3 bases and 1 base, there was a span of 13 bases. The CDR3 length is 15 residues. The germline gives CDR1 LNHDA, CDR2 SQIVND (reference sequence). CDR3 amino acids: CASSISIDRSYEQYF. For the CDR3, the DNA is TGTGCCAGTAGTATCTCGATCGACAGGTCCTACGAGCAGTACTTC.

The genes are TRBV6-1 and TRBJ1-6; 8 bases are a match to TRBD1. The germline V gene encodes CDR1 MNHNS and CDR2 SASEGT. Germline trimming cut 1 base from V and 7 bases from J; bases unmatched to any gene: 12. The CDR3 consists of 18 residues. The CDR3 nucleotides read TGTGCCAGCAGTGAAGAATACCCTCGGACAGGGCTCAATTCACCCCTCCACTTT. Translated: CASSEEYPRTGLNSPLHF.

The CDR3: CASSEATGLYEQYF. The CDR3 DNA sequence: TGTGCCAGCAGTGAAGCGACAGGGCTGTACGAGCAGTACTTC. The chain carries TRBV6-1 and TRBJ2-7; the match to TRBD1 covers 7 bases. This CDR3 spans 14 amino acids. Unmatched junction bases numbered 3, after V lost 0 bases and J lost 4 bases. From germline, CDR1 is MNHNS and CDR2 SASEGT.

The V gene is TRBV13, the J gene TRBJ2-3; D is unclear. CDR3 length equals 17 residues. Germline CDR1 and CDR2: PRHDT and FYEKMQ (reference sequence). V was trimmed by 5 bases and J by 0 bases, leaving 18 bases between them. The CDR3 DNA follows: TGTGCCAGCAGCCCAACAGTTACCGATTACAGCACAGATACGCAGTATTTT. Translating it yields CASSPTVTDYSTDTQYF.

The chain employs TRBV11-2 and TRBJ1-6, with D possibly being TRBD1 (6 bases). The CDR3 is 16 amino acids. Per germline, CDR1 SGHAT and CDR2 FQNNGV. V was trimmed by 5 bases and J by 1 base, leaving 12 bases between them. Here the CDR3 DNA reads TGTGCCAGCAGCCCAGGCAGGGGATCCTATAATTCACCCCTCCACTTT. As protein: CASSPGRGSYNSPLHF. Complete variable domain (other parts from reference TRBV11-2 and TRBJ1-6): EAGVAQSPRYKIIEKRQSVAFWCNPISGHATLYWYQQILGQGPKLLIQFQNNGVVDDSQLPKDRFSAERLKGVDSTLKIQPAKLEDSAVYLCASSPGRGSYNSPLHFGNGTRLTVT.

V gene TRBV6-5 combines with J gene TRBJ1-2, with D hard to call. Trimming stripped 9 bases from V and 2 bases from J, with 10 bases between. The CDR3 consists of 12 residues. The germline gives CDR1 MNHEY, CDR2 SVGAGI. CDR3 DNA: TGTGCCAGTTCACAGCCGAACTATGGCTACACCTTC. Amino acids: CASSQPNYGYTF.

The CDR3 DNA reads as TGTGCCAGCAGCCCGGGGGGGGTGCCAGGTGAAAAACTGTTTTTT. This sequence encodes CASSPGGVPGEKLFF. The genes are TRBV7-6 and TRBJ1-4; weak D call: TRBD1 (5 bases). V shed 5 bases and J shed 7 bases, with 17 bases lying between them. CDR3 length: 15 amino acids. Germline loops: CDR1 SGHVS, CDR2 FNYEAQ.

The J gene is TRBJ1-4, the V gene TRBV14, with D hard to call. V dropped 2 bases and J dropped 0 bases, with 7 bases sitting between them. The CDR3 is made up of 15 amino acids. CDR1 is SGHDN and CDR2 is FVKESK in the germline V gene. CDR3 in amino acids: CASSQYGATNEKLFF. As DNA, the CDR3 is TGTGCCAGCAGCCAATACGGAGCAACTAATGAAAAACTGTTTTTT.

This clone was counted between two and nine times. The gene calls are TRBV7-8 and TRBJ2-7; D uncertain. The CDR3 sequence is 13 residues long. Between the trimmed V and J ends, which lost 2 bases and 0 bases, there was a span of 5 bases. Germline-derived CDR1 and CDR2 are SGHVS and FQNEAQ. CDR3 in amino acids: CASSLIASYEQYF. Written as DNA, the CDR3 is TGTGCCAGCAGCTTAATAGCCTCCTACGAGCAGTACTTC.

The sample holds a few counts of this clone. The rearrangement links TRBV2 to TRBJ1-1; D call uncertain. V lost 10 bases and J 1 base, leaving 16 bases between the germline ends. The germline gives CDR1 SNHLY, CDR2 FYNNEI. The CDR3 is 14 amino acids. The CDR3 loop reads CATSGRLKNTEAFF. The DNA for the CDR3 is TGTGCCACTAGCGGAAGACTTAAGAACACTGAAGCTTTCTTT.

The chain couples TRBV5-5 to TRBJ1-1, with TRBD1 matching 7 bases. The J segment lost 0 bases and the V segment lost 4 bases, leaving 12 bases of the junction unmatched. Per the germline V gene, CDR1 is SGHKS and CDR2 is YYEKEE (reference sequence). This CDR3 has 17 residues. CDR3 loop: CASSLDRTFLMNTEAFF. The CDR3 DNA sequence: TGTGCCAGCAGCCTGGACAGGACCTTTTTAATGAACACTGAAGCTTTCTTT.

The chain has TRBV13 and TRBJ1-6; D is unclear. CDR1 and CDR2 (germline): PRHDT, FYEKMQ (reference sequence). V was trimmed by 5 bases and J by 2 bases, leaving 16 bases between them. This CDR3 spans 17 amino acids. CDR3 sequence: CASSALGAGAYNSPLHF. The CDR3 bases are TGTGCCAGCAGCGCGTTGGGAGCCGGGGCCTATAATTCACCCCTCCACTTT.

The V and J genes are TRBV10-3 and TRBJ1-1, with TRBD1 as a possible D gene (6 bases). Germline CDR1 and CDR2: ENHRY and SYGVKD. This CDR3 comprises 12 residues. Trimming took off 3 bases at V and 10 bases at J, with 12 bases between the two ends. The CDR3 loop is CAISEGQRIAFF. The DNA of the CDR3 is TGTGCCATCAGTGAAGGACAGCGAATAGCTTTCTTT.

The V gene is TRBV30, the J gene TRBJ2-7; 7 bases agree with TRBD1. Germline V gives CDR1 GTSNPN, CDR2 SVGIG (reference sequence). Trimming at V came to 4 bases and at J to 7 bases, leaving 19 bases not matched to a gene. The CDR3 has 16 amino acids. The CDR3 DNA sequence: TGTGCCTGGACAAGCTTTCCGGGACAGAACCCTTGGGAGCAGTACTTC. Protein: CAWTSFPGQNPWEQYF.

A remark on this clone: Other DNA sequences in the sample encode the same CDR3. The chain employs TRBV7-9 and TRBJ1-1, with D possibly TRBD1 on 6 matching bases. CDR1 is SEHNR, CDR2 FQNEAQ, per germline (reference sequence). The length of the CDR3 is 14 residues. V lost 5 bases and J lost 1, with 11 bases in between. CDR3 in amino acids: CASSLGTTNTEAFF. The CDR3 bases are TGTGCCAGCAGCCTGGGGACAACGAACACTGAAGCTTTCTTT.

The genes are TRBV10-2 and TRBJ1-1; tentatively, D is TRBD1 (6 bases). V was clipped by 8 bases and J by 8 bases, with 15 bases between them. The CDR3 runs 12 residues. Germline CDR1 is WSHSY and CDR2 is SAAADI. DNA of the CDR3: TGCGCCAGCGCGGCTATAGACAGGGAAGCTTTCTTT. It is translated as CASAAIDREAFF.

The rearrangement joins TRBV5-4 to TRBJ2-7; tentatively, D is TRBD2 (5 bases). Between the trimmed V and J ends, which lost 4 bases and 4 bases, there was a span of 15 bases. CDR3 length equals 14 residues. Looked up from germline, CDR1 is SGHNT and CDR2 is YYREEE (reference sequence). The DNA for the CDR3 is TGTGCCAGCAGCCTAGCCAGGCCCCCTTACGAGCAGTACTTC. This sequence encodes CASSLARPPYEQYF.

There are a few counts of this clone. This chain uses TRBV2 with TRBJ1-5; 8 nucleotides match TRBD1. The V gene end was trimmed by 1 base and the J gene end by 9 bases; junction bases not matched to a gene: 8. Germline V gene lookup returns CDR1 SNHLY and CDR2 FYNNEI. CDR3 length: 15 residues. The CDR3 loop is CASSEDGAGGPPQHF. In DNA, the CDR3 is TGTGCCAGCAGTGAAGACGGAGCAGGGGGCCCGCCCCAGCATTTT.

The chain employs TRBV25-1 and TRBJ2-2, with TRBD1 matching 9 bases. This CDR3 is built from 16 residues. Germline values: CDR1 MGHDK, CDR2 SYGVNS. The ends lost 5 bases at V and 7 bases at J; junction bases unmatched: 11. The CDR3 region is CASSRGWDRALGELFF. Written as DNA, the CDR3 is TGTGCCAGCAGTAGGGGGTGGGACAGGGCGCTCGGGGAGCTGTTTTTT. The full variable domain, with the rest looked up from reference TRBV25-1 and TRBJ2-2, is EADIYQTPRYLVIGTGKKITLECSQTMGHDKMYWYQQDPGMELHLIHYSYGVNSTEKGDLSSESTVSRIRTEHFPLTLESARPSHTSQYLCASSRGWDRALGELFFGEGSRLTVL.

This clone showed up just a few times. This sequence joins TRBV6-5 and TRBJ1-3; TRBD1 aligns across 9 bases. This CDR3 has 14 amino acids. V dropped 6 bases and J dropped 3; count of bases not matched to a gene: 3. The V gene's germline CDR1 is MNHEY and CDR2 SVGAGI. The DNA of the CDR3 is TGTGCCAGCAGCCGGACAGGGGTTGGAAACACCATATATTTT. Amino acid sequence: CASSRTGVGNTIYF.

This chain joins TRBV10-3 and TRBJ2-7, with 9 bases matching TRBD1. Unmatched junction bases numbered 11, after V lost 2 bases and J lost 6 bases. There are 16 residues in the CDR3. CDR1 ENHRY and CDR2 SYGVKD come from the germline V gene. The CDR3: CAISEHKGDRASEQYF. CDR3 DNA sequence: TGTGCCATCAGTGAGCATAAAGGGGACAGGGCTTCCGAGCAGTACTTC.

The chain is built from TRBV6-6 and TRBJ1-1; perhaps TRBD1 as D (5 bases). The CDR3 is 11 residues long. V was cut by 5 bases and J by 10 bases, with 11 bases left in between. The V gene's germline CDR1 is MNHNY and CDR2 SVGAGI (reference sequence). The chain's CDR3 is CASSPGKGAFF. For the CDR3, the DNA is TGTGCCAGCAGTCCAGGGAAGGGAGCTTTCTTT.

The table lists this clone with many counts. V gene TRBV7-3 combines with J gene TRBJ2-1; the D gene is possibly TRBD1 (5 bases). V was clipped by 3 bases and J by 0 bases, with 9 bases between them. The CDR3 runs to 15 residues. CDR1 and CDR2 from the germline V gene are SGHTA and FQGTGA. CDR3 amino acids: CASSLGRASYNEQFF. CDR3 bases: TGTGCCAGCAGCTTGGGCAGGGCCTCCTACAATGAGCAGTTCTTC.

The chain couples TRBV13 to TRBJ2-7, with TRBD1 identical over 7 bases. Germline CDR1 is PRHDT and CDR2 is FYEKMQ (reference sequence). CDR3 size: 14 residues. V shed 0 bases and J 4 bases; nucleotides not matched to a gene: 3. CDR3 nucleotides: TGTGCCAGCAGCTTAGGCCGACAGGGATACGAGCAGTACTTC. Translated: CASSLGRQGYEQYF. Variable domain in full (rest from reference TRBV13 and TRBJ2-7): AAGVIQSPRHLIKEKRETATLKCYPIPRHDTVYWYQQGPGQDPQFLISFYEKMQSDKGSIPDRFSAQQFSDYHSELNMSSLELGDSALYFCASSLGRQGYEQYFGPGTRLTVT.

Regarding this clone: The same CDR3 also results from other DNA sequences found in this sample. This chain connects TRBV5-1 to TRBJ2-7, with TRBD1 matching over 9 bases. This CDR3 has 15 residues. Germline V gene sequence: CDR1 SGHRS, CDR2 YFSETQ. The trim removed 0 bases at V and 4 bases at J, leaving 5 bases unmatched. CDR3 in amino acids: CASSLDGTGKYEQYF. DNA of the CDR3: TGCGCCAGCAGCTTGGATGGGACAGGGAAATACGAGCAGTACTTC.

V is TRBV6-5 and J is TRBJ1-2; D is possibly TRBD1 (6 bases). Germline CDR1 and CDR2: MNHEY and SVGAGI. This CDR3 has 13 amino acids. V lost 11 bases to trimming and J lost 5 bases, with 18 bases between them. CDR3 region: CAVRPGAQYGYTF. CDR3 bases: TGTGCCGTCAGGCCAGGGGCACAGTATGGCTACACCTTC.

This rearrangement joins TRBV5-6 to TRBJ1-2, with 10 bases fitting TRBD1. Germline CDR1 SGHDT, CDR2 YYEEEE. With V trimmed by 4 bases and J by 6 bases, 6 bases remained unmatched. This CDR3 has 14 residues. For the CDR3, the DNA is TGTGCCAGCAGCAAGGACAGGGGGGTGGATGGCTACACCTTC. As protein: CASSKDRGVDGYTF. The full variable domain, rest sourced from reference TRBV5-6 and TRBJ1-2, is DAGVTQSPTHLIKTRGQQVTLRCSPKSGHDTVSWYQQALGQGPQFIFQYYEEEERQRGNFPDRFSGHQFPNYSSELNVNALLLGDSALYLCASSKDRGVDGYTFGSGTRLTVV.

The rearrangement links TRBV5-1 to TRBJ1-4; 7 positions match TRBD1. This CDR3 comprises 12 residues. The V segment lost 5 bases and the J segment 12 bases; nucleotides outside the gene matches: 7. The germline V gene encodes CDR1 SGHRS and CDR2 YFSETQ. The CDR3 here is CASSPTGAQLFF. CDR3 nucleotide sequence: TGCGCCAGCAGTCCTACAGGGGCGCAACTGTTTTTT.